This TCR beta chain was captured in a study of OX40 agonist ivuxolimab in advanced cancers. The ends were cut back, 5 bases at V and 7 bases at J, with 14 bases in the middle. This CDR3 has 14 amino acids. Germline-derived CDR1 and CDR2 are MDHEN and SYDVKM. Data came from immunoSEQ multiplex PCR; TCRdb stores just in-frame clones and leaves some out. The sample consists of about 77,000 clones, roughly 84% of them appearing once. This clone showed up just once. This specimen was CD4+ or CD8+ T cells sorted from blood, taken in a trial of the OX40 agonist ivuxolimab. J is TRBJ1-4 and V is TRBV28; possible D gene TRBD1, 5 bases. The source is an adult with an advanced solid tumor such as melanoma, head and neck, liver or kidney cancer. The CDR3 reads CASSPAGRGEKLFF. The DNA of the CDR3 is TGTGCCAGCAGTCCGGCGGGGAGGGGTGAAAAACTGTTTTTT.